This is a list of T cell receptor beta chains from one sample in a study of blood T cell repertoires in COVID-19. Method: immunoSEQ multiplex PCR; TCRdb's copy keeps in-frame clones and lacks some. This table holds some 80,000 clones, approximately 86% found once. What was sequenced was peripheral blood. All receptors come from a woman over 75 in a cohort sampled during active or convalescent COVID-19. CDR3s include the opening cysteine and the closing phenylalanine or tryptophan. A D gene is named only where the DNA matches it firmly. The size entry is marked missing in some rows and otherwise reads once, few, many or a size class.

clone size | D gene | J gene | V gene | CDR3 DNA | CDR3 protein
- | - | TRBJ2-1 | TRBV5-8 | TGTGCCAGCAGGCGGGGACAGAGCTCCTACAATGAGCAGTTCTTC | CASRRGQSSYNEQFF
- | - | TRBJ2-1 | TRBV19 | TGTGCCAGTAGTAAGGGAATGGCGGGTTGGGGAGAGTGGGATGAGCAGTTCTTC | CASSKGMAGWGEWDEQFF
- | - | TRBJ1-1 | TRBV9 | TGTGCCAGCAGCGTAGACATAAACACTGAAGCTTTCTTT | CASSVDINTEAFF
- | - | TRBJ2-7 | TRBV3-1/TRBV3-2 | TGTGCCAGCAGCCAAGCGGTTAGCGAGCAGTACTTC | CASSQAVSEQYF
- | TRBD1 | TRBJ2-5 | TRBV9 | TGTGCCAGCAGCGTAGGACAGGGACAAGAGACCCAGTACTTC | CASSVGQGQETQYF
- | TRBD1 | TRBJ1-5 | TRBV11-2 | TGTGCCAGCAGCTCCACTAAAGGGACAGGGGGAGGGCAGCCCCAGCATTTT | CASSSTKGTGGGQPQHF
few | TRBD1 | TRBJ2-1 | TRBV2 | TGTGCCAGCAACCGGGACAGAGACCCCAATGAGCAGTTCTTC | CASNRDRDPNEQFF
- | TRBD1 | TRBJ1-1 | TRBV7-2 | TGTGCCAGCAGCGTTGACAGGGTTGGCACTGAAGCTTTCTTT | CASSVDRVGTEAFF
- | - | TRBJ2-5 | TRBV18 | TGTGCCAGCTTAAACGACGACAGGCAGGGGACCCAGTACTTC | CASLNDDRQGTQYF
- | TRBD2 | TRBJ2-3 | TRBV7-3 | TGTGCCAGCAGCATGACTAGCGGGAGTCTGGTGGATACGCAGTATTTT | CASSMTSGSLVDTQYF
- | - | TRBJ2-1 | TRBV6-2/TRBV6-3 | TGTGCCAGCAGTTACTTGCGGGGAGCTGAGCAGTTCTTC | CASSYLRGAEQFF
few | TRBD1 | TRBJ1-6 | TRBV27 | TGTGCCAGCAGTTTCACAGGGGGGAATTCACCCCTCCACTTT | CASSFTGGNSPLHF
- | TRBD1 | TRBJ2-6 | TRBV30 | TGTGCCTGGAGTAAGGGGGCGCCTTCTGGGGCCAACGTCCTGACTTTC | CAWSKGAPSGANVLTF
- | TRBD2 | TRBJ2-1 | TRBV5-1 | TGCGCCAGCAGCTTGGCTGGAGCGGGAGTTTTTAGCAATGAGCAGTTCTTC | CASSLAGAGVFSNEQFF
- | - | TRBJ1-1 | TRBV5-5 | TGTGCCAGCAGTCTATTCCAGGGCGGGGGGACTGAAGCTTTCTTT | CASSLFQGGGTEAFF
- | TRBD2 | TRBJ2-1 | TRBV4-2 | TGTGCCAGCAGCCAAGGCTCAGCGGGAGAATCTTACAATGAGCAGTTCTTC | CASSQGSAGESYNEQFF
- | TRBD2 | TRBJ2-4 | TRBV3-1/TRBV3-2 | TGTGCCAGCAGCCAAGGGTTAGCGGGAACAGCCAAAAACATTCAGTACTTC | CASSQGLAGTAKNIQYF
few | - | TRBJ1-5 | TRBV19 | TGTGCCGGGGGAGGGGTAGGTCAGCCCCAGCATTTT | CAGGGVGQPQHF
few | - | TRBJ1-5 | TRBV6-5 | TGTGCCAGCAGTTTACAGGGTTTAGGCAATCAGCCCCAGCATTTT | CASSLQGLGNQPQHF
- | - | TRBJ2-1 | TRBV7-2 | TGTGCCAGCAGTCCATGGGTGGAGTCCTACAATGAGCAGTTCTTC | CASSPWVESYNEQFF
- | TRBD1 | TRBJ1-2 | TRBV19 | TGTGCCAGTAGTATTTTGGGGACAGACGTTAATGGCTACACCTTC | CASSILGTDVNGYTF
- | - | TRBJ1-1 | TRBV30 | TGTGCCTGGAGCCGAGGGACTTTGAACACTGAAGCTTTCTTT | CAWSRGTLNTEAFF
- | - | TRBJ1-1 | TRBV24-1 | TGTGCCACCAGTGACGGCGGTTGGACTGAAGCTTTCTTT | CATSDGGWTEAFF
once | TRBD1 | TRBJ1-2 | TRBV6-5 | TGTGCCAGCTCCCAGGGGGCTGACTATGGCTACACCTTC | CASSQGADYGYTF
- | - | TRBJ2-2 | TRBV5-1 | TGCGCCAGCAGCTTGGAAGGGGGATACACCGGGGAGCTGTTTTTT | CASSLEGGYTGELFF
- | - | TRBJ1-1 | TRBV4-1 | TGCGCCAGCAGCCAGTTCTCAGGGGTTACTGAAGCTTTCTTT | CASSQFSGVTEAFF
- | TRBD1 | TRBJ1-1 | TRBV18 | TGTGCCAGCTCACCACAGCCGACAGGGGTCACTGAAGCTTTCTTT | CASSPQPTGVTEAFF
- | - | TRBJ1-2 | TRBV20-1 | TGCAGTGCTAGTGGAGAGCCCGGGGGCTACACCTTC | CSASGEPGGYTF
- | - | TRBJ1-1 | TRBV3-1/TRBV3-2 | TGTGCCAGCAGCCAAGAGGGAGGGACCGAAGCTTTCTTT | CASSQEGGTEAFF
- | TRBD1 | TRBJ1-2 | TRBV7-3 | TGTGCCAGCAGCTTAGGGACAGGGAATGGCTACACCTTC | CASSLGTGNGYTF
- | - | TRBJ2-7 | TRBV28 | TGTGCCAGCAGTTTGACCGGGGACTACGAGCAGTACTTC | CASSLTGDYEQYF
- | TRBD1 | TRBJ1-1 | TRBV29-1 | TGCAGCGTTGACAAAGGGACAGGGAGGGGTTCTGAAGCTTTCTTT | CSVDKGTGRGSEAFF
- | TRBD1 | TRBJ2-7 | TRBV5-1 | TGCGCCAGCAGCGATCAGGGGGCCTACGAGCAGTACTTC | CASSDQGAYEQYF
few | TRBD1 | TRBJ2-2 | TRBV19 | TGTGCCAGTAGTCTCGGACAGGGAACGAACACCGGGGAGCTGTTTTTT | CASSLGQGTNTGELFF
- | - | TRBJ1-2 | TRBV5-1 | TGCGCCAGCAGCTCCGGGACAACTAACTATGGCTACACCTTC | CASSSGTTNYGYTF
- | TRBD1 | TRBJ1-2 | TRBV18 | TGTGCCAGCTCACCATCCGAGACAGGGGGCTTTGGCTACACCTTC | CASSPSETGGFGYTF
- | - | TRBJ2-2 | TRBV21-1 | TGTGCCAGAGCTAAGGGCGGGAGGCCCGCGAACACCGGGGAGCTGTTTTTT | CARAKGGRPANTGELFF
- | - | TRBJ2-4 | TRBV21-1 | TGTGCCAGCAGCAATAAGGAGGGTCCGCAAACCAAAAACATTCAGTACTTC | CASSNKEGPQTKNIQYF
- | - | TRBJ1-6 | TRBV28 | TGTGCCAGCAGCAACCCCCACCCCCAGAATTCACCCCTCCACTTT | CASSNPHPQNSPLHF
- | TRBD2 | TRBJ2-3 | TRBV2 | TGTGCCAGCAGTACTCTAGCGGCCGGGGATACGCAGTATTTT | CASSTLAAGDTQYF
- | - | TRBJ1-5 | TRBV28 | TGTGCCAGCAGTACCCAGGGTCTAGGTCAGCCCCAGCATTTT | CASSTQGLGQPQHF